Included here is one T cell receptor (beta chain) sequence, with context. CDR1 SQVTM and CDR2 ANQGSEA come from the germline V gene. Deletions cut 7 bases from V and 3 bases from J, with 15 bases between. CDR3 length: 13 amino acids. The record originates from a study of T cell changes during pregnancy in multiple sclerosis. The protocol was immunoSEQ multiplex PCR, while the TCRdb copy is restricted to in-frame clones and leaves out a portion. In the table there are approximately 110,000 clones, roughly nine tenths of which are singletons. This receptor was obtained from a female donor with multiple sclerosis, enrolled in a pregnancy study. This chain links TRBV29-1 with TRBJ1-1; a weak D match, TRBD1 (6 bases). Sequencing was performed on peripheral blood, taken in the third trimester of pregnancy. In nucleotides, the CDR3 is TGCAGCGGTGGACAGCGGGGGGACACTGAAGCTTTCTTT. It yields the protein CSGGQRGDTEAFF.